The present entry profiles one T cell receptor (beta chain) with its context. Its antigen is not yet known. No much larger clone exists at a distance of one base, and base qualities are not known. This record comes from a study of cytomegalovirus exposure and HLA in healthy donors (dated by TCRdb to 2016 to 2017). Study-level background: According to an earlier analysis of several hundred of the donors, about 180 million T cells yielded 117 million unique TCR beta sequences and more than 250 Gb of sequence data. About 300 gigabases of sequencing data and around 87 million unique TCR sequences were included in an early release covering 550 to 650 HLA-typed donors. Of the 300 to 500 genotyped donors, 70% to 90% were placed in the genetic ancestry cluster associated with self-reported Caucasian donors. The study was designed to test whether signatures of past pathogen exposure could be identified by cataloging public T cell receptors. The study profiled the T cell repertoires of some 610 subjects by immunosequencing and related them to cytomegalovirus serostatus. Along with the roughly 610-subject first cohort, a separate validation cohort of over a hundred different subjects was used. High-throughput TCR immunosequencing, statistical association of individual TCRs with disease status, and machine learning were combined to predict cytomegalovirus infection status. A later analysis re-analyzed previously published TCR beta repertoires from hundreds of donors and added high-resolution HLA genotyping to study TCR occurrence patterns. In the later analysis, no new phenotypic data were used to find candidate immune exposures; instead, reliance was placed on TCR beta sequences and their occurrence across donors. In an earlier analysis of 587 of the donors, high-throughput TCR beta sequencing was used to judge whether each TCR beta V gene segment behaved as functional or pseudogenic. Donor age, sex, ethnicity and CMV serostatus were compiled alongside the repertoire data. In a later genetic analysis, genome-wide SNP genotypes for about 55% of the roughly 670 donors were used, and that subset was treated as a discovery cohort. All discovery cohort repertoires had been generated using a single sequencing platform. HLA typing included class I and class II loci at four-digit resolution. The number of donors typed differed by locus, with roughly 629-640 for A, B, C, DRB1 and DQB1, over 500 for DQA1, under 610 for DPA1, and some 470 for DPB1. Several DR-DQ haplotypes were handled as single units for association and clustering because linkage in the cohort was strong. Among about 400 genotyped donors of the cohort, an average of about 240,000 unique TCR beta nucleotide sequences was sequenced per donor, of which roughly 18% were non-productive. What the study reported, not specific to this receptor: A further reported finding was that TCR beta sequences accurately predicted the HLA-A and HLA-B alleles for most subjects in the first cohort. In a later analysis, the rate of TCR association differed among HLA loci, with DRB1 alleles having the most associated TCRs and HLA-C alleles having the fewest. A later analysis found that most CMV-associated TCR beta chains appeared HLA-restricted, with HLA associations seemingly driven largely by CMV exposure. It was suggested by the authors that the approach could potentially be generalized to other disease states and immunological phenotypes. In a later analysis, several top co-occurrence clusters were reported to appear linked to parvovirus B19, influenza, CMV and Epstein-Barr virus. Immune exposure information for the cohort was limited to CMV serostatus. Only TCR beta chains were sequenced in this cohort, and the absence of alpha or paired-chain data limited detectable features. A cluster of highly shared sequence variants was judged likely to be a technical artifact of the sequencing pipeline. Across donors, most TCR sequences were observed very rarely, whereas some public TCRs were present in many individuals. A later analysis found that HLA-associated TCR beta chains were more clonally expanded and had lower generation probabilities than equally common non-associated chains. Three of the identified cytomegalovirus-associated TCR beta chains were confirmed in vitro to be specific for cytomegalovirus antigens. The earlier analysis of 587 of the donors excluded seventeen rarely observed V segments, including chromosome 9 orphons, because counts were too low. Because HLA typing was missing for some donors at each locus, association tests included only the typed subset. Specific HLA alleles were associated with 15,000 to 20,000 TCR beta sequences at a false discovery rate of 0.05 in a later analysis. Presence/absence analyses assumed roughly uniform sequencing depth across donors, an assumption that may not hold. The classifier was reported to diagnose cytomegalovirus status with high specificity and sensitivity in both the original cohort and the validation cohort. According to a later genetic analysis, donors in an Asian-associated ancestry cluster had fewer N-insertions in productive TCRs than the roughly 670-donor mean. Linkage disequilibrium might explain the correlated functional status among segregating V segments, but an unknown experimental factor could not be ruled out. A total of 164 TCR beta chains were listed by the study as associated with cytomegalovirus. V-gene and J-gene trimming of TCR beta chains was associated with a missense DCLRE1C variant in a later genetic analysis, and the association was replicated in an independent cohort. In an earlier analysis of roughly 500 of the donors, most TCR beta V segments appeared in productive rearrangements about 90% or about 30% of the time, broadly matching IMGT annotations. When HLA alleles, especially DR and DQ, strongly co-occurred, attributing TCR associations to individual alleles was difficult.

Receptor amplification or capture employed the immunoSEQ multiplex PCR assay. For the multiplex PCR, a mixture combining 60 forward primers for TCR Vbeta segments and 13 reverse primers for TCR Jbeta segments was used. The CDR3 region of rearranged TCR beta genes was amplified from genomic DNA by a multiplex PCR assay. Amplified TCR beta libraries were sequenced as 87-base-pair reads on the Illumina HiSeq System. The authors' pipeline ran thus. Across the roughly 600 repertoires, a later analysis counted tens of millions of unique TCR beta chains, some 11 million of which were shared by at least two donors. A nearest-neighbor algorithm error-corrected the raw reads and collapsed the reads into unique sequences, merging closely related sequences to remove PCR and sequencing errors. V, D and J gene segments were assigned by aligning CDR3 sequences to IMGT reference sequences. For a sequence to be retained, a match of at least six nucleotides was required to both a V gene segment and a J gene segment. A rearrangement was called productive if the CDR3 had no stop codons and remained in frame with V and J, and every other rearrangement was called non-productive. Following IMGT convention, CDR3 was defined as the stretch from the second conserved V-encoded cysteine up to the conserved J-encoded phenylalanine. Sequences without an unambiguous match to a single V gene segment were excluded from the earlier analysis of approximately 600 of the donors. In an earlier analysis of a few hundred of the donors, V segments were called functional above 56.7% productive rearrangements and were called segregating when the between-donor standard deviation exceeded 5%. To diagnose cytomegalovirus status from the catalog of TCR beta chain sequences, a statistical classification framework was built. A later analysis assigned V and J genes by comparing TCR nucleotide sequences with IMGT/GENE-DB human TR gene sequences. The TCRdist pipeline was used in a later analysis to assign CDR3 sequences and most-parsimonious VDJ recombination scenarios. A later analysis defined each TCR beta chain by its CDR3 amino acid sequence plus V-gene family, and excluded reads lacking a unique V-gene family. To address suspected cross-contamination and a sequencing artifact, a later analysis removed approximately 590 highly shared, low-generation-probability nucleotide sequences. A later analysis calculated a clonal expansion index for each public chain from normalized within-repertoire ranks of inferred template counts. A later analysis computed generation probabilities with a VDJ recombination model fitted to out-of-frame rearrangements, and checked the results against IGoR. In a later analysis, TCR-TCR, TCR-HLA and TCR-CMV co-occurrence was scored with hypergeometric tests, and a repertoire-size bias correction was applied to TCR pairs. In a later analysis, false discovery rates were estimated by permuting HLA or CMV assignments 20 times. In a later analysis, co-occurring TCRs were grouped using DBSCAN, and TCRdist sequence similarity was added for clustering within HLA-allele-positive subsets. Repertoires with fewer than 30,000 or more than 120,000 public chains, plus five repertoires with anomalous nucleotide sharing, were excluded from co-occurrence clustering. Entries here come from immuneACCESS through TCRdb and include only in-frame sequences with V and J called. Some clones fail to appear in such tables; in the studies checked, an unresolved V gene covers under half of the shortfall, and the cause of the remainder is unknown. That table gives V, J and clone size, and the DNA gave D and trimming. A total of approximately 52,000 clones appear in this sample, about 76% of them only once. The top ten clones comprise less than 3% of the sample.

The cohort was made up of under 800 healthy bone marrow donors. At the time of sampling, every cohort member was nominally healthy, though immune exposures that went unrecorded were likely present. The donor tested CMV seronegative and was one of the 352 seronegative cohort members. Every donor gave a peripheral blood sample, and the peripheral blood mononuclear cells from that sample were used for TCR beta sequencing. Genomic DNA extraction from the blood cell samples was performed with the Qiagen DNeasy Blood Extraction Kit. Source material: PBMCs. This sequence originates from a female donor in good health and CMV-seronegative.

The sequenced DNA is TGCGCCAGCAGCTTGGCCCTTGGGGGCGCGTACGAGCAGTACTTC. It codes for CASSLALGGAYEQYF. The chain couples TRBV5-1 to TRBJ2-7; TRBD1 is a possible D gene, resting on 6 matching bases. At the junction V is shortened by 0 bases and J by 4 bases, with 14 bases in between. Spanning cysteine to phenylalanine, the CDR3 consists of 15 amino acids. Only CDR3 DNA remains: 45 bases, in frame from the first base. The germline V gene encodes CDR1 SGHRS and CDR2 YFSETQ.